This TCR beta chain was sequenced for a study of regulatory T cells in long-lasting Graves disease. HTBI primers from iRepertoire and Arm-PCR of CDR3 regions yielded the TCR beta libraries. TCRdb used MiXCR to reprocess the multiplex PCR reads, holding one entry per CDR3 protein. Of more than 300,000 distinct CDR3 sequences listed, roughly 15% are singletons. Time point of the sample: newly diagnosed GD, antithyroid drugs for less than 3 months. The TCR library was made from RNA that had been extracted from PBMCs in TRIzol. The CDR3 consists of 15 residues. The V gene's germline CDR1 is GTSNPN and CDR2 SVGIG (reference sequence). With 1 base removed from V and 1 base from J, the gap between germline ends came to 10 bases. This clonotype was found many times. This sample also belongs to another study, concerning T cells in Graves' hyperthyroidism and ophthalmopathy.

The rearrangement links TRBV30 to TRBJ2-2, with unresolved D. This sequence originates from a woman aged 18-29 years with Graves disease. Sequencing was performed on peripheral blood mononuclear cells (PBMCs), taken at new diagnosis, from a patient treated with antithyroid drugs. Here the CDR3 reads CAWSGIGLNTGELFF. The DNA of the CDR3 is TGTGCCTGGAGTGGTATTGGGCTGAACACCGGGGAGCTGTTTTTT.